These 17 T cell receptor beta chains were sequenced from one sample in a study of T cells in tuberculosis. Profiled with immunoSEQ multiplex PCR; TCRdb holds only in-frame clones, not every one. This table has tens of thousands of clones, about 97% appearing once. The source material was PBMCs. The receptors stem from a donor between 10 and 35 years old with latent tuberculosis or without tuberculosis infection.

This chain connects TRBV6-1 to TRBJ1-1; 7 nucleotides align to TRBD1. The trim removed 6 bases at V and 0 bases at J, leaving 4 bases unmatched. The CDR3 sequence is 14 residues long. The germline gives CDR1 MNHNS, CDR2 SASEGT. The CDR3 DNA follows: TGTGCCAGCAGGGGACAGCTTCTGAACACTGAAGCTTTCTTT. Encoded protein: CASRGQLLNTEAFF.

This rearrangement joins TRBV25-1 to TRBJ1-2, with D uncertain. This CDR3 is built from 15 residues. V dropped 3 bases and J dropped 2 bases, with 13 bases sitting between them. Germline values: CDR1 MGHDK, CDR2 SYGVNS. CDR3 sequence reads: CASSDKGRSNYGYTF. For the CDR3, the DNA is TGTGCCAGCAGTGACAAAGGCAGGTCCAACTATGGCTACACCTTC.

The V gene is TRBV19, the J gene TRBJ1-1; D is possibly TRBD1 (5 bases). CDR1 and CDR2 from the germline V gene are LNHDA and SQIVND (reference sequence). CDR3 length: 15 amino acids. V gave up 4 bases and J gave up 3 bases, with 15 bases separating them. The CDR3 loop reads CASSKRTGGDTEAFF. CDR3 sequence (DNA): TGTGCCAGTAGTAAACGGACGGGAGGGGACACTGAAGCTTTCTTT.

The chain recombines TRBV4-1 with TRBJ2-1; 7 bases map to TRBD2. CDR1 and CDR2 (germline): MGHRA, YSYEKL. The CDR3 has 17 residues. V dropped 0 bases and J dropped 6; count of bases not matched to a gene: 11. The CDR3 region is CASSQEVAGAGGNEQFF. CDR3 bases: TGCGCCAGCAGCCAAGAGGTGGCGGGAGCCGGGGGCAATGAGCAGTTCTTC.

This chain joins TRBV13 and TRBJ1-1; D is undetermined. The CDR3 covers 13 residues. Trimming shortened V by 5 bases and J by 2 bases, and 9 bases separated the two germline ends. In germline, CDR1 is PRHDT, CDR2 FYEKMQ (reference sequence). CDR3 residues: CASSPLGNTEAFF. The CDR3 DNA is TGTGCCAGCAGCCCCCTAGGAAACACTGAAGCTTTCTTT. The full variable domain, its missing parts supplied by reference TRBV13 and TRBJ1-1, is AAGVIQSPRHLIKEKRETATLKCYPIPRHDTVYWYQQGPGQDPQFLISFYEKMQSDKGSIPDRFSAQQFSDYHSELNMSSLELGDSALYFCASSPLGNTEAFFGQGTRLTVV.

The chain joins TRBV2 to TRBJ2-5; D might be TRBD1 (5 bases). This CDR3 has 14 amino acids. V lost 3 bases and J lost 1, with 9 bases in between. CDR1 is SNHLY and CDR2 is FYNNEI in the germline V gene. The CDR3 region has the DNA TGTGCCAGCAGTGACGGGCAGGGCCAAGAGACCCAGTACTTC. Translation: CASSDGQGQETQYF.

The V and J genes are TRBV7-6 and TRBJ1-2, with D possibly TRBD1 on 6 matching bases. This CDR3 spans 15 amino acids. V was pared by 3 bases and J by 6 bases, with 17 bases between. CDR1 SGHVS and CDR2 FNYEAQ come from the germline V gene. CDR3 DNA sequence: TGTGCCAGCAGCTTCTCAGGGGAAGTGGCGGATGGCTACACCTTC. Translating gives CASSFSGEVADGYTF.

This chain connects TRBV6-5 to TRBJ1-5; D possibly corresponds to TRBD1 (5 bases). The CDR3 covers 16 residues. V lost 0 bases to trimming and J lost 4 bases, with 13 bases between them. Germline lookup yields CDR1 MNHEY and CDR2 SVGAGI. Here the CDR3 DNA reads TGTGCCAGCAGTTACTCTGGGGGAGGAACAAATCAGCCCCAGCATTTT. Translating gives CASSYSGGGTNQPQHF.

The chain couples TRBV5-1 to TRBJ2-2, with 10 bases lining up with TRBD2. The CDR3 spans 15 residues. The V gene end was trimmed by 4 bases and the J gene end by 4 bases; junction bases not matched to a gene: 4. Germline lookup yields CDR1 SGHRS and CDR2 YFSETQ. The CDR3 reads CASSATSGATGELFF. Written as DNA, the CDR3 is TGCGCCAGCAGCGCCACTAGCGGGGCCACCGGGGAGCTGTTTTTT.

The chain employs TRBV18 and TRBJ1-1; D perhaps matches TRBD1 (5 bases). Deletions cut 1 base from V and 0 bases from J, with 6 bases between. Per germline, CDR1 KGHSH and CDR2 LQKENI. The CDR3 length is 14 residues. The CDR3 DNA sequence: TGTGCCAGCTCACCACAGGGGTTGAACACTGAAGCTTTCTTT. Encoded protein: CASSPQGLNTEAFF.

The sample holds one count of this clone. The gene calls are TRBV4-3 and TRBJ1-3, with D hard to call. V shed 0 bases and J shed 4 bases, with 10 bases lying between them. CDR3 length equals 15 residues. Germline V CDR1 and CDR2: LGHNA, YSLEER. The CDR3 loop is CASSQDIYTGNTIYF. The CDR3 DNA reads TGCGCCAGCAGCCAAGATATTTATACAGGAAACACCATATATTTT.

The rearrangement links TRBV5-1 to TRBJ2-7; 10 bases line up with TRBD2. The V and J ends lost 6 bases and 5 bases, in that order; junction bases with no gene match: 11. Germline V lookup: CDR1 SGHRS, CDR2 YFSETQ. The CDR3 totals 15 residues. CDR3 loop: CASTYLAGEGHEQYF. The CDR3 DNA reads TGCGCCAGCACCTACCTAGCGGGGGAGGGCCACGAGCAGTACTTC.

The chain combines TRBV19 with TRBJ1-6; D gene uncertain. This CDR3 spans 15 amino acids. The germline V gene has CDR1 LNHDA and CDR2 SQIVND (reference sequence). The V and J ends lost 3 bases and 2 bases respectively, with 8 bases between them. The CDR3 DNA sequence: TGTGCCAGTAGTATTTCTCAGACCTATAATTCACCCCTCCACTTT. It is translated as CASSISQTYNSPLHF.

This chain uses TRBV19 with TRBJ2-7; D unclear. V lost 5 bases and J lost 6, with 14 bases in between. CDR1 and CDR2 (germline): LNHDA, SQIVND (reference sequence). The CDR3 covers 13 residues. CDR3 sequence reads: CASSPRRQSEQYF. The CDR3 nucleotides are TGTGCCAGTAGTCCCAGGCGTCAATCCGAGCAGTACTTC.

A single count supports this clone. The genes are TRBV29-1 and TRBJ1-2; 10 bases align to TRBD1. CDR1 SQVTM and CDR2 ANQGSEA come from the germline V gene. The V and J ends lost 7 bases and 7 bases, in that order; junction bases with no gene match: 6. This CDR3 contains 12 residues. This CDR3 reads CSAMDRGSGYTF. CDR3 DNA: TGCAGCGCTATGGACAGGGGGTCTGGCTACACCTTC.

The rearrangement joins TRBV9 to TRBJ1-1, with TRBD1 as a possible D gene (5 bases). The CDR3 has 19 residues. The V and J ends lost 0 bases and 0 bases respectively, with 21 bases between them. Germline CDR1 is SGDLS and CDR2 is YYNGEE. CDR3 region: CASSVAGGPFPRVNTEAFF. The CDR3 coding sequence is TGTGCCAGCAGCGTAGCCGGGGGACCTTTCCCGAGGGTGAACACTGAAGCTTTCTTT. Supplemented by reference TRBV9 and TRBJ1-1, the full variable domain reads DSGVTQTPKHLITATGQRVTLRCSPRSGDLSVYWYQQSLDQGLQFLIQYYNGEERAKGNILERFSAQQFPDLHSELNLSSLELGDSALYFCASSVAGGPFPRVNTEAFFGQGTRLTVV.

Concerning this clone itself: Germline and junction disagree at one end, which may indicate a read error. The chain couples TRBV2 to TRBJ2-7; D not resolved. Germline values: CDR1 SNHLY, CDR2 FYNNEI. The CDR3 loop spans 10 amino acids. This CDR3 reads CACRSLEQYF. CDR3 nucleotide sequence: TGTGCCTGCAGGTCTCTGGAGCAGTACTTC.